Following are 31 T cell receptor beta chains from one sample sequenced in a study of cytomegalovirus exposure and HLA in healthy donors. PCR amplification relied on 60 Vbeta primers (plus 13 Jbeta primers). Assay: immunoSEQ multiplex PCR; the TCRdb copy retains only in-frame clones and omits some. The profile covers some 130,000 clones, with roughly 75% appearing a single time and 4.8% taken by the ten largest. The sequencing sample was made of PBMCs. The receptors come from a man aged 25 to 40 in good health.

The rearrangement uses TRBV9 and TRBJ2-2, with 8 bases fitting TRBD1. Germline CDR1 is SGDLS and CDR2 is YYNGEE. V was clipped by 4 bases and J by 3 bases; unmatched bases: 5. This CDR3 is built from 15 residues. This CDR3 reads CASSTQGADTGELFF. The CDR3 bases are TGTGCCAGCAGCACCCAGGGGGCTGACACCGGGGAGCTGTTTTTT.

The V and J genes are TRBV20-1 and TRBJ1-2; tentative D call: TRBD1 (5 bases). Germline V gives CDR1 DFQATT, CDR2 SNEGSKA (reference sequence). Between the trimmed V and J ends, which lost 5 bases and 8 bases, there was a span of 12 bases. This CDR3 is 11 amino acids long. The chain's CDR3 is CSAVSGGGYTF. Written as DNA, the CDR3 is TGCAGTGCTGTTTCCGGGGGAGGCTACACCTTC.

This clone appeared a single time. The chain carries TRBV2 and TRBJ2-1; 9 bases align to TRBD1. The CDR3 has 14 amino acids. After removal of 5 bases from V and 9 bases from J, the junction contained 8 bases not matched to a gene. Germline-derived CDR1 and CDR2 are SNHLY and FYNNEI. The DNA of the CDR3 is TGTGCCAGCAGTCCGGACAGGGGTAAGGGTGAGCAGTTCTTC. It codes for CASSPDRGKGEQFF.

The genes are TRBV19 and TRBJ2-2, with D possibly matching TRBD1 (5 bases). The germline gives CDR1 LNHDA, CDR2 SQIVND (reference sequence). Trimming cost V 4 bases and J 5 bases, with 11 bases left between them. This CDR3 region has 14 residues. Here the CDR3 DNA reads TGTGCCAGTAGTAGGGCAGGGAAGACCGGGGAGCTGTTTTTT. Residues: CASSRAGKTGELFF.

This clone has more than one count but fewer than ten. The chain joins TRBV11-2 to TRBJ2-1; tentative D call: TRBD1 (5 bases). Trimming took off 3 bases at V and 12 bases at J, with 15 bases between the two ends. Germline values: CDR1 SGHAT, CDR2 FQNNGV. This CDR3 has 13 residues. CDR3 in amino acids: CASSFERGTGQFF. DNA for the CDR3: TGTGCCAGCAGCTTTGAAAGGGGTACGGGGCAGTTCTTC. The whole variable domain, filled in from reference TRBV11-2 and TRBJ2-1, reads EAGVAQSPRYKIIEKRQSVAFWCNPISGHATLYWYQQILGQGPKLLIQFQNNGVVDDSQLPKDRFSAERLKGVDSTLKIQPAKLEDSAVYLCASSFERGTGQFFGPGTRLTVL.

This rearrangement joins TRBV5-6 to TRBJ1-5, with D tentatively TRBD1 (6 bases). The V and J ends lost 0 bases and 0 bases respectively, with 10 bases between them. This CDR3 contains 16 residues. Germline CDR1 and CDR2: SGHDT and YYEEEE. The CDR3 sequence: CASSLAGQYSNQPQHF. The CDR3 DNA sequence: TGTGCCAGCAGCTTGGCCGGACAGTATAGCAATCAGCCCCAGCATTTT.

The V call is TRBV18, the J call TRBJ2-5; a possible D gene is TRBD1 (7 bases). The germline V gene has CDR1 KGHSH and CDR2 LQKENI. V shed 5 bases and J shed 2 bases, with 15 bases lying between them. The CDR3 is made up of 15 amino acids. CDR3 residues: CASSFDQGGQETQYF. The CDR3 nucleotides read TGTGCCAGCTCATTCGACCAGGGGGGACAAGAGACCCAGTACTTC.

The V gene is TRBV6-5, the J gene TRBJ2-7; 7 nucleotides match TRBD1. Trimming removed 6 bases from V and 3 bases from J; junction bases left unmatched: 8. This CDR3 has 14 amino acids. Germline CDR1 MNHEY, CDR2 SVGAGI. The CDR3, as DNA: TGTGCCAGCAGCCGCCGACAGGGTCGCTACGAGCAGTACTTC. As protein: CASSRRQGRYEQYF.

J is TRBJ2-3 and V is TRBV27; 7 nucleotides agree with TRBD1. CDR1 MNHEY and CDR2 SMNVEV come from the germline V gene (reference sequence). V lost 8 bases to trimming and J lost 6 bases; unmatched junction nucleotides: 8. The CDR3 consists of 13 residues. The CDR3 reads CASRQGTVDTQYF. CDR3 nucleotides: TGTGCCAGCCGACAGGGAACTGTGGATACGCAGTATTTT.

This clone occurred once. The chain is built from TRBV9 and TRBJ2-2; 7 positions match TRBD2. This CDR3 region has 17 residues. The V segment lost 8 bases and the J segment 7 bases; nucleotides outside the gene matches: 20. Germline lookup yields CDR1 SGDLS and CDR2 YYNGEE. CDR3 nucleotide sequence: TGTGCCAGTACCAATGAGGGGCTAGCGGCGAGCGGCGGGGAGCTGTTTTTT. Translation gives CASTNEGLAASGGELFF.

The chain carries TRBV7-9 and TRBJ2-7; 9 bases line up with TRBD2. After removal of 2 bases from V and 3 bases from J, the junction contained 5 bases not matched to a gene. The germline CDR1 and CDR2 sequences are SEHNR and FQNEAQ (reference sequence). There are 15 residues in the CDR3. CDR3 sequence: CASSLPGTSSYEQYF. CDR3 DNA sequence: TGTGCCAGCAGCTTACCCGGGACTAGCAGCTACGAGCAGTACTTC.

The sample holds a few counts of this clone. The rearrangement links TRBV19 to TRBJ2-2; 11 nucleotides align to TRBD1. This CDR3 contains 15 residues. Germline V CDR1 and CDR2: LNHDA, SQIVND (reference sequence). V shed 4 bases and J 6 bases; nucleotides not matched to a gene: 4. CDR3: CASSTGTGGAGELFF. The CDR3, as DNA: TGTGCCAGTAGTACAGGGACAGGGGGAGCCGGGGAGCTGTTTTTT.

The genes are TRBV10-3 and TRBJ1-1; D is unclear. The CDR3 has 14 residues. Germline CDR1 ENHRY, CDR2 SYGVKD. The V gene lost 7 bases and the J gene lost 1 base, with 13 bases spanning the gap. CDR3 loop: CAIKVAMSNTEAFF. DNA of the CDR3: TGTGCCATCAAAGTGGCCATGTCGAACACTGAAGCTTTCTTT.

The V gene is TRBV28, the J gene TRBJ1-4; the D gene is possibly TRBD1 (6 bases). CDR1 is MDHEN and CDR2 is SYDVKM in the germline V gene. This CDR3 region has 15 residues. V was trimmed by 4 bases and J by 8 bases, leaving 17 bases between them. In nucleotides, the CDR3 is TGTGCCAGCAGTTCACCGCAGGGGAGGGAAGAAAAACTGTTTTTT. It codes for CASSSPQGREEKLFF.

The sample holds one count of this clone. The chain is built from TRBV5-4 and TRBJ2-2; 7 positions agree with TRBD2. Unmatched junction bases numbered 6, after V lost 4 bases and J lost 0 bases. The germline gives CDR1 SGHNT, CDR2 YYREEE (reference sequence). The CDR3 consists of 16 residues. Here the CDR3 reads CASSPVAGPNTGELFF. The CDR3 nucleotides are TGTGCCAGCAGCCCAGTAGCGGGTCCGAACACCGGGGAGCTGTTTTTT.

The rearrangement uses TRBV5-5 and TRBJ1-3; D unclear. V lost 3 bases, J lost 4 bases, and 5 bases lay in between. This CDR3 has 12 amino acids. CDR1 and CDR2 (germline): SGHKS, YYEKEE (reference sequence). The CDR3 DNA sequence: TGTGCCAGCAGCTCCTTCGGAAACACCATATATTTT. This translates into CASSSFGNTIYF.

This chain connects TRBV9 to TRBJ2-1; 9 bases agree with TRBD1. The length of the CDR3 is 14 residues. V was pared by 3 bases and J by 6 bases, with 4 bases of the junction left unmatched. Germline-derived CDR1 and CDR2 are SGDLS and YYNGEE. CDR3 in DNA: TGTGCCAGCAGCGAGGGACAGGGTCCCAATGAGCAGTTCTTC. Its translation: CASSEGQGPNEQFF.

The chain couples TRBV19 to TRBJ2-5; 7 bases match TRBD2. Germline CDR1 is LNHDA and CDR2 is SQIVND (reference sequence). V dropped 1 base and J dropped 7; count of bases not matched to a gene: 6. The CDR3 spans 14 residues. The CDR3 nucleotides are TGTGCCAGTAGTATAGCGGGGGGTTCTGGGACCCAGTACTTC. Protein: CASSIAGGSGTQYF.

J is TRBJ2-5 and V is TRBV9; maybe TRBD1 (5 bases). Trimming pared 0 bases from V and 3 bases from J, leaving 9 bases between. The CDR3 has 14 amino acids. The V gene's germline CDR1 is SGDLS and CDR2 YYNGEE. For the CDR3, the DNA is TGTGCCAGCAGCGTAGGGACAAATAAAGAGACCCAGTACTTC. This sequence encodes CASSVGTNKETQYF. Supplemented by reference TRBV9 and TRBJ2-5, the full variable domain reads DSGVTQTPKHLITATGQRVTLRCSPRSGDLSVYWYQQSLDQGLQFLIQYYNGEERAKGNILERFSAQQFPDLHSELNLSSLELGDSALYFCASSVGTNKETQYFGPGTRLLVL.

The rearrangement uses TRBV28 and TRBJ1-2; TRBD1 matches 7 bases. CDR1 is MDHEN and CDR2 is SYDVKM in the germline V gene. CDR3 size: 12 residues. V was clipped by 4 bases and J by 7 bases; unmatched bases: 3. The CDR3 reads CASSSPGGGYTF. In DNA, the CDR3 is TGTGCCAGCAGTTCACCAGGGGGTGGCTACACCTTC.

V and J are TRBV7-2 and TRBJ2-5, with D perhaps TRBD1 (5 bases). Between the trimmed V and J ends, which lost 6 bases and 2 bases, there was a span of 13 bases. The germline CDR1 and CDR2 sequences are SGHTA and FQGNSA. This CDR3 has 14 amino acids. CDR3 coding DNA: TGTGCCAGCAGTCCACCGTCAGGGCAAGAGACCCAGTACTTC. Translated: CASSPPSGQETQYF.

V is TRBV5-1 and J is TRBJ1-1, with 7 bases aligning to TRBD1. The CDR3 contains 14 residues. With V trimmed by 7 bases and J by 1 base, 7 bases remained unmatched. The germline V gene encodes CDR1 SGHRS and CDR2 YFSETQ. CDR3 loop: CASGAGQSNTEAFF. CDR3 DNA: TGCGCCAGCGGTGCGGGACAGTCGAACACTGAAGCTTTCTTT.

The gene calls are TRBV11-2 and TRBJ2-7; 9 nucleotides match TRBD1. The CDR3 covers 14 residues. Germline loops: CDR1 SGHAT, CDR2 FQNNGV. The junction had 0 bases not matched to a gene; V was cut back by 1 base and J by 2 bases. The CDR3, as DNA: TGTGCCAGCAGCTTAGGGGACAGGGCCTACGAGCAGTACTTC. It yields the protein CASSLGDRAYEQYF.

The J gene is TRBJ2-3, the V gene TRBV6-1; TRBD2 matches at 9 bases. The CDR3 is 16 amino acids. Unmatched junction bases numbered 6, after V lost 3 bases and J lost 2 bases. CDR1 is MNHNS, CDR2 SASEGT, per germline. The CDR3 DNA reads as TGTGCCAGCAGTGAGGAAGCGGGAGGCCCCACAGATACGCAGTATTTT. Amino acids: CASSEEAGGPTDTQYF.

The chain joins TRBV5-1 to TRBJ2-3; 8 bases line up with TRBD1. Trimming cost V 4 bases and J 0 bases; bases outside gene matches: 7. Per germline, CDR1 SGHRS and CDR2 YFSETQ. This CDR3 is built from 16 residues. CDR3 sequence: CASSAQGGTSTDTQYF. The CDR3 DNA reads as TGCGCCAGCAGCGCACAGGGGGGCACTAGCACAGATACGCAGTATTTT.

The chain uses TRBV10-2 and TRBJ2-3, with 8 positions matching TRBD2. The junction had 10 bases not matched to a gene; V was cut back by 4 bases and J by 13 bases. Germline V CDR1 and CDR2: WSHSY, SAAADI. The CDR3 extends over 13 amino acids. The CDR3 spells CASSGTGGAGEYF. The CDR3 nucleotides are TGCGCCAGCAGTGGGACCGGGGGGGCGGGAGAGTATTTT.

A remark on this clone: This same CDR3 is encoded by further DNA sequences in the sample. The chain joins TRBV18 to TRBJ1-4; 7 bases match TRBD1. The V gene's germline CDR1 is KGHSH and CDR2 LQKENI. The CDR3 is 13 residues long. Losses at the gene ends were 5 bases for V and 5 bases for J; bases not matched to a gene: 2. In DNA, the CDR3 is TGTGCCAGCTCAAGGGACAGCAATGAAAAACTGTTTTTT. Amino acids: CASSRDSNEKLFF.

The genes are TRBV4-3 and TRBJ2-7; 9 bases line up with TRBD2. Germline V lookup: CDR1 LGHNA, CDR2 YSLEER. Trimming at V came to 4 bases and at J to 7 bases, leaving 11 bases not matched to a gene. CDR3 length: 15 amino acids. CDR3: CASSLRAGGRWEQYF. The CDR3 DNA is TGCGCCAGCAGCCTCCGAGCGGGAGGTAGATGGGAGCAGTACTTC.

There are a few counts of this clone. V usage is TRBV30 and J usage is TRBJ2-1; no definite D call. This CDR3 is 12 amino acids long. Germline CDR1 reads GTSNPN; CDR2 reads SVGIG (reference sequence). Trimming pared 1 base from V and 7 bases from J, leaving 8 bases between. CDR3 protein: CAWSGSENEQFF. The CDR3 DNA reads TGTGCCTGGAGTGGGAGCGAGAATGAGCAGTTCTTC.

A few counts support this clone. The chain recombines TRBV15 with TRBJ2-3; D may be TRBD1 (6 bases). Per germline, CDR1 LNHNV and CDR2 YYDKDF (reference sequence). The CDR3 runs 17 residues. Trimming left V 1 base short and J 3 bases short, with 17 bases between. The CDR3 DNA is TGTGCCACCAGCAGAGTTGGGTCAGGGGAGAGGACAGATACGCAGTATTTT. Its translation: CATSRVGSGERTDTQYF.

CDR3 sequence reads: CASRPHGGGYEQYF. In DNA, the CDR3 is TGTGCCAGCAGACCCCATGGGGGAGGCTACGAGCAGTACTTC. The gene calls are TRBV27 and TRBJ2-7, with D possibly TRBD2 on 6 matching bases. The V end lost 6 bases, the J end lost 3 bases, and 15 bases lay between the germline ends. Germline loops: CDR1 MNHEY, CDR2 SMNVEV (reference sequence). This CDR3 spans 14 amino acids.